This T cell receptor beta chain was obtained from a study of neoadjuvant anti-PD-1 for oral cavity cancer. Study at large: Patients without progression received a fourth nivolumab dose around day 43, then surgical resection on days 50-56.

Two replicates per tumor sample, mostly from approximately 5 ug of genomic DNA. TCRdb's copy holds only in-frame clones and misses some; the assay was immunoSEQ multiplex PCR. The table has about 15,000 clones, roughly two fifths seen once. Study observations and caveats: Greater tumor shrinkage accompanied bigger post-treatment sizes of preexisting clones.

Concerning this clone: The antigen is not known.

The germline V gene has CDR1 SGHTA and CDR2 FQGNSA. The CDR3 sequence is 15 residues long. After removal of 5 bases from V and 9 bases from J, the junction contained 11 bases not matched to a gene. Sample time point: after neoadjuvant nivolumab, at surgical resection. Patients had newly diagnosed, untreated stage II-IVA oral cavity squamous cell carcinoma. This TCR derives from a person aged 35 to 85 with oral cavity squamous cell carcinoma. The sequencing used tumor tissue, collected after nivolumab (anti-PD-1) treatment. This chain joins TRBV7-2 and TRBJ2-1; 9 nucleotides line up with TRBD1. DNA for the CDR3: TGTGCCAGCAGCCCCGGCGGGACAGGGTATCCTGAGCAGTTCTTC. It yields the protein CASSPGGTGYPEQFF.